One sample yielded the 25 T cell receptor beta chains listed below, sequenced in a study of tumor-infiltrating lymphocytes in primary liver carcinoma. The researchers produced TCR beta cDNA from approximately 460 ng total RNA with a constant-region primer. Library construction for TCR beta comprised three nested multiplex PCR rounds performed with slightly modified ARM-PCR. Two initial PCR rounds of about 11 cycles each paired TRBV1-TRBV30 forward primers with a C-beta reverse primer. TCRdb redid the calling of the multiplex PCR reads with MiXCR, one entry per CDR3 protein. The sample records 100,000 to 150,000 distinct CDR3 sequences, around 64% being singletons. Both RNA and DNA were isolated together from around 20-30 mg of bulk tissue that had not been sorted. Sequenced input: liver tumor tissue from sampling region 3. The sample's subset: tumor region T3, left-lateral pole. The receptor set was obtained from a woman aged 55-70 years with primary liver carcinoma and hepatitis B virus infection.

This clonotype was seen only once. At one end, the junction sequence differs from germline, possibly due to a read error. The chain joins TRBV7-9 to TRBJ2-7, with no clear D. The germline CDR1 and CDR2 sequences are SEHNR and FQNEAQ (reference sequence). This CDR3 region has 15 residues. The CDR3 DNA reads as TGTGCCAGCAGCTTAGCGGTCGGACCTTCCTACGAGCAGCACTTC. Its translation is CASSLAVGPSYEQHF.

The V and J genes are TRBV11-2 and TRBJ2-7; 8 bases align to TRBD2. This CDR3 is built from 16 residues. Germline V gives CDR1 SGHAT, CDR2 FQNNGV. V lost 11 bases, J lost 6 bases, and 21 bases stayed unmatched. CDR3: CACNYGGRTSGSEQYF. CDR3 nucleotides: TGTGCCTGCAACTATGGCGGGAGGACCTCGGGAAGCGAGCAGTACTTC.

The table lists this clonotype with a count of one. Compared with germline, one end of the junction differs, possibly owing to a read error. The CDR3 sequence is CASSLGGLAVPPTFQETQYF. Here the CDR3 DNA reads TGTGCCAGCAGCTTAGGGGGACTAGCGGTACCCCCCACCTTCCAAGAGACCCAATACTTC. This sequence joins TRBV11-3 and TRBJ2-5, with 11 bases fitting TRBD2. CDR1 and CDR2 from the germline V gene are SGHNT and YENEEA. This CDR3 region has 20 residues.

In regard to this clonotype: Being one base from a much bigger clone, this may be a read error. The chain's CDR3 is CASSLLSPTDTQYF. The CDR3 DNA sequence: TGTGCCAGCAGTCTCCTCAGTCCCACAGATACGCAGTATTTT. The rearrangement joins TRBV6-5 to TRBJ2-3; D unclear. V dropped 5 bases and J dropped 2 bases, with 11 bases sitting between them. Germline V gives CDR1 MNHEY, CDR2 SVGAGI. The CDR3 runs to 14 residues.

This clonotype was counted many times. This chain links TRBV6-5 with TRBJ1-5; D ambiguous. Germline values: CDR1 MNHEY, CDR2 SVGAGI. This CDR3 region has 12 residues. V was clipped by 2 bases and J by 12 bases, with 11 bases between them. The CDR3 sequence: CASSYRGPHQHF. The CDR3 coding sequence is TGTGCCAGCAGTTACCGGGGTCCTCACCAGCATTTT.

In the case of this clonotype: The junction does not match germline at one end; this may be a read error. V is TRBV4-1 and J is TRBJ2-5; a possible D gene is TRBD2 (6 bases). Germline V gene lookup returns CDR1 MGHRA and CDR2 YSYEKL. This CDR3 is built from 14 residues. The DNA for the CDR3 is TGCGCCGGCAGCAAGCGCGCTCGGGAGGAGACCCAGTACTTC. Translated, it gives CAGSKRAREETQYF.

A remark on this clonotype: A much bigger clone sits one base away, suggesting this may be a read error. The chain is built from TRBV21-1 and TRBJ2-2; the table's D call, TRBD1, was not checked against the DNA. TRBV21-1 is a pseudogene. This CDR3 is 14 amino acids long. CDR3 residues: CASRTGDGSGELFF. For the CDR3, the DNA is TGTGCCAGCAGAACAGGGGACGGGTCCGGGGAGCTGTTTTTT.

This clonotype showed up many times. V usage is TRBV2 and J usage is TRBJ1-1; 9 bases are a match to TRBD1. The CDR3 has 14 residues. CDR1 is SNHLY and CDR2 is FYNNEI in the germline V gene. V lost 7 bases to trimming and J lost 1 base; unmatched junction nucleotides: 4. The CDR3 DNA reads TGTGCCAGCATCGGGACAGGGCGGAACACTGAAGCTTTCTTT. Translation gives CASIGTGRNTEAFF. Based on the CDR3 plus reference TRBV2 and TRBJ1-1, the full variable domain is EPEVTQTPSHQVTQMGQEVILRCVPISNHLYFYWYRQILGQKVEFLVSFYNNEISEKSEIFDDQFSVERPDGSNFTLKIRSTKLEDSAMYFCASIGTGRNTEAFFGQGTRLTVV.

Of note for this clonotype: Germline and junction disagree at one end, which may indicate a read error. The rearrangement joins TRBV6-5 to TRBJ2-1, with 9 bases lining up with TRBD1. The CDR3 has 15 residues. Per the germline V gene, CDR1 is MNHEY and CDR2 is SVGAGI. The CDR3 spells CVSSRTGTGLNEQLF. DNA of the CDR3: TGTGTCAGCAGCAGAACCGGGACAGGGTTAAATGAGCAGTTATTC.

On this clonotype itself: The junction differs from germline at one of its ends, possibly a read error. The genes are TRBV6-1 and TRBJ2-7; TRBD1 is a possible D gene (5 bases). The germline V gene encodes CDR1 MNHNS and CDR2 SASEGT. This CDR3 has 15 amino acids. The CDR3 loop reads CASSEATDPLGEQYF. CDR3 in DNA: TGTGCGAGCAGTGAAGCGACAGATCCCTTGGGTGAGCAGTACTTC.

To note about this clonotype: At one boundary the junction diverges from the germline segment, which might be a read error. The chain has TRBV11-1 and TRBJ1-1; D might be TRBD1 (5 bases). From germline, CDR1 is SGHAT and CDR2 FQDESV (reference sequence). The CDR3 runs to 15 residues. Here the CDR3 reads CVSNFFGAANTEVFF. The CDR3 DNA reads TGTGTCAGCAACTTTTTTGGGGCAGCGAACACTGAAGTTTTCTTT.

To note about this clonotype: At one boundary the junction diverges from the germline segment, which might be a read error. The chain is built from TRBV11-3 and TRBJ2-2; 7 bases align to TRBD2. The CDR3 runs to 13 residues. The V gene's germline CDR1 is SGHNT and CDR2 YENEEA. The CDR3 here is CASNLRGDGEQFF. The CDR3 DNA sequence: TGTGCCAGCAACCTCCGGGGGGACGGGGAGCAGTTTTTT.

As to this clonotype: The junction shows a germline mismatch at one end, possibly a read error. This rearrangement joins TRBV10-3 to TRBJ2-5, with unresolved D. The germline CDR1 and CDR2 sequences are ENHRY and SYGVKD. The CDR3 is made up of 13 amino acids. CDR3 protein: CTIRQDDQETQYF. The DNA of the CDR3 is TGTACCATCAGGCAGGATGACCAAGAGACCCAGTACTTC.

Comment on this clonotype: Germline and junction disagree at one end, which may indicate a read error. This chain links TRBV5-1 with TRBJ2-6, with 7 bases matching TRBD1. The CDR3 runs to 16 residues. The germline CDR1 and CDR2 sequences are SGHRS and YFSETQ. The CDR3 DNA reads TGCGCCAACAGATTCATAGGGGGCTCTGGGGCCAACGTTCTGACTTTC. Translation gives CANRFIGGSGANVLTF.

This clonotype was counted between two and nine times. The CDR3 DNA sequence: TGTGCCTGGAGAAAGGACAGGGGTATCCACAATGAGCAGTTCTTC. Its translation is CAWRKDRGIHNEQFF. V and J are TRBV30 and TRBJ2-1, with 9 positions matching TRBD1. The germline V gene has CDR1 GTSNPN and CDR2 SVGIG (reference sequence). CDR3 length: 15 residues. Trimming took 3 bases from V and 5 from J; bases not matched to a gene: 8. Variable domain in full (rest from reference TRBV30 and TRBJ2-1): SQTIHQWPATLVQPVGSPLSLECTVEGTSNPNLYWYRQAAGRGLQLLFYSVGIGQISSEVPQNLSASRPQDRQFILSSKKLLLSDSGFYLCAWRKDRGIHNEQFFGPGTRLTVL.

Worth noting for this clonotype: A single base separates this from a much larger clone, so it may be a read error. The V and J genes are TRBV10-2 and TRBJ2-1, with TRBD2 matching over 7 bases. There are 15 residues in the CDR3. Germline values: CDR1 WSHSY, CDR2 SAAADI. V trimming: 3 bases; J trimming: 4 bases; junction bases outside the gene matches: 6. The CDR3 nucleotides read TGCGCCAGCAGTGATATGCGGGAGCTGTACAATGAGCAGTTCTTC. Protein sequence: CASSDMRELYNEQFF.

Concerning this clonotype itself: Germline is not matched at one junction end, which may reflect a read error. CDR3 residues: CASSLRLAEYQEAQYF. CDR3 nucleotides: TGTGCCAGCAGCTTACGGCTAGCAGAGTATCAAGAGGCCCAGTATTTC. The chain uses TRBV11-2 and TRBJ2-5; D might be TRBD2 (5 bases). There are 16 residues in the CDR3. CDR1 and CDR2 from the germline V gene are SGHAT and FQNNGV.

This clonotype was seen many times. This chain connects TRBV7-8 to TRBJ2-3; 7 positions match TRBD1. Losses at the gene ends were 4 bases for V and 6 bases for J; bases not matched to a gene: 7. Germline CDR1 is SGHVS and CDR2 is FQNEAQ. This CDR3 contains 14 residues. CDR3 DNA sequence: TGTGCCAGCAGCTATGAACAGGGGATGGATACGCAGTATTTT. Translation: CASSYEQGMDTQYF.

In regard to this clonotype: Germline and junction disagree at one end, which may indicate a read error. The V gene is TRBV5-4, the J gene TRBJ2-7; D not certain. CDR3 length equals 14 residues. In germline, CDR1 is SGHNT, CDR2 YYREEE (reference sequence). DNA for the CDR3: TGTGCCAGCAGCTTGGGTCTGACGGGCTACGAGCAATACTTC. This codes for CASSLGLTGYEQYF.

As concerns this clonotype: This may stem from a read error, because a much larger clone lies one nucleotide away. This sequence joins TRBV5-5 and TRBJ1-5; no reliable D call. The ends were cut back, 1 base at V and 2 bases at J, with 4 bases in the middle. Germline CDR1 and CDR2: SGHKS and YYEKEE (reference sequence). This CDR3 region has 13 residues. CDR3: CASSLQCNQPQHF. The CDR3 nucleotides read TGTGCCAGCAGCTTGCAGTGCAATCAGCCCCAGCATTTT.

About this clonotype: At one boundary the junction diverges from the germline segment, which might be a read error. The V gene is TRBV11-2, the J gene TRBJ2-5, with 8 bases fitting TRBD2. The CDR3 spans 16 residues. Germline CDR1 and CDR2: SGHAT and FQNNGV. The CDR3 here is CVSSLARAGARETQYF. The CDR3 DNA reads TGTGTCAGCAGCTTAGCTCGAGCGGGAGCCCGAGAGACCCAGTACTTC. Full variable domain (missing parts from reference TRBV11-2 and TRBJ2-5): EAGVAQSPRYKIIEKRQSVAFWCNPISGHATLYWYQQILGQGPKLLIQFQNNGVVDDSQLPKDRFSAERLKGVDSTLKIQPAKLEDSAVYLCVSSLARAGARETQYFGPGTRLLVL.

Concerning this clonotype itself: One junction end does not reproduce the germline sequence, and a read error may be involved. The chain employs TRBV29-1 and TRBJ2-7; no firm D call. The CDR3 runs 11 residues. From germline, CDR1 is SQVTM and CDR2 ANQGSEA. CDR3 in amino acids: CSLEDVSKQYF. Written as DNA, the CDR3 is TGCAGCCTTGAAGATGTTAGTAAGCAGTACTTC.

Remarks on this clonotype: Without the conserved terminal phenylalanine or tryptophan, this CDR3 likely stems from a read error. CDR3 loop: CASSSGAGGYNEQFC. For the CDR3, the DNA is TGTGCCAGCAGTTCGGGAGCGGGAGGGTACAATGAGCAGTTCTGC. The J gene is TRBJ2-1, the V gene TRBV12-3 or TRBV12-4, with TRBD2 matching over 10 bases. The CDR3 extends over 15 amino acids. After removal of 4 bases from V and 4 bases from J, the junction contained 4 bases not matched to a gene.

CDR3 sequence reads: CASRDSGRLCYEQYV. CDR3 in DNA: TGTGCCAGCAGAGATAGCGGGAGGCTTTGCTACGAGCAGTACGTC. The chain recombines TRBV12-3 or TRBV12-4 with TRBJ2-7; 10 nucleotides agree with TRBD2. The CDR3 is 15 residues long. The V gene end was trimmed by 6 bases and the J gene end by 3 bases; junction bases not matched to a gene: 8.

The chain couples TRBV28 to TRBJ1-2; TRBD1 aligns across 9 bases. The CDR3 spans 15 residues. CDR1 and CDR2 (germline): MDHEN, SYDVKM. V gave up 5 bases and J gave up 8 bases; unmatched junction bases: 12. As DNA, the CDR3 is TGTGCCAGCAGTCTAATGACAGGGGGAAGTCGAGGCTACACCTTC. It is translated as CASSLMTGGSRGYTF.